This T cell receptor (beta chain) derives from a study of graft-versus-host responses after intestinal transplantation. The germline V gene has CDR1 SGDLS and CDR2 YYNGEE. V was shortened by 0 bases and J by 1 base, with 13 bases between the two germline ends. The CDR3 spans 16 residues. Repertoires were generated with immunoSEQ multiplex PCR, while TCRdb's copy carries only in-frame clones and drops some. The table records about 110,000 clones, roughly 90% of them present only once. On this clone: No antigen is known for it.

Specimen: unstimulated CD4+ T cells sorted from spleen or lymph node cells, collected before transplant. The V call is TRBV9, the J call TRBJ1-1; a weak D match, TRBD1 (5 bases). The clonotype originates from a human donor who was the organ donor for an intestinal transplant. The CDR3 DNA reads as TGTGCCAGCAGCGTAGGACAGACTACCGAGAACACTGAAGCTTTCTTT. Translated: CASSVGQTTENTEAFF.